These T cell receptor beta chains were read from a single sample in a study of T cells in Graves' hyperthyroidism and ophthalmopathy. TCRdb fed the multiplex PCR reads into MiXCR, producing one record per CDR3 protein. Of around 690,000 distinct CDR3 sequences in the sample, less than 25% were seen once. What was sequenced was blood. All receptors derive from a man aged 30 to 39 with Graves' ophthalmopathy. Both conserved end residues are trimmed from each CDR3. Fields, in order: clone size, CDR3 length, V gene, CDR3 protein. Not all rows give a size; the values are once, few, many and, for expanded clones, a class.

clone size: -; CDR3 length: 11; V gene: TRBV30; CDR3 protein: AWKLAGAYEQY
clone size: many; CDR3 length: 15; V gene: TRBV11-2; CDR3 protein: ASSFLTGTSGANVLT
clone size: many; CDR3 length: 14; V gene: TRBV6-2/TRBV6-3; CDR3 protein: ASVQPGGLADYEQY
clone size: few; CDR3 length: 13; V gene: TRBV28; CDR3 protein: ASSFGRLEEKTQY
clone size: many; CDR3 length: 13; V gene: TRBV11-2; CDR3 protein: ASSLGNGRAAEAF
clone size: -; CDR3 length: 15; V gene: TRBV12-5; CDR3 protein: ASGCLKGLKSNQPQH
clone size: many; CDR3 length: 11; V gene: TRBV12-3/TRBV12-4; CDR3 protein: ASSRQSTGELF
clone size: few; CDR3 length: 14; V gene: TRBV7-9; CDR3 protein: ASSSPGGLVYNEQF
clone size: -; CDR3 length: 12; V gene: TRBV7-3; CDR3 protein: ASSPRGWGNEQF
clone size: -; CDR3 length: 13; V gene: TRBV7-2; CDR3 protein: ASSLGSGSVYEQY
clone size: few; CDR3 length: 12; V gene: TRBV28; CDR3 protein: ASSWDRDQETQY
clone size: few; CDR3 length: 12; V gene: TRBV20-1; CDR3 protein: STHGATSYNEQF
clone size: once; CDR3 length: 14; V gene: TRBV2; CDR3 protein: ASSERGWRDTGELF
clone size: -; CDR3 length: 11; V gene: TRBV7-9; CDR3 protein: ASSPPRFGEQY
clone size: few; CDR3 length: 13; V gene: TRBV19; CDR3 protein: ASSPSNGYSYEQY
clone size: -; CDR3 length: 9; V gene: TRBV19; CDR3 protein: ASRQGARAF
clone size: -; CDR3 length: 11; V gene: TRBV2; CDR3 protein: ASSEDPVNEQF
clone size: few; CDR3 length: 12; V gene: TRBV2; CDR3 protein: ASTEGPGTDTQY
clone size: -; CDR3 length: 13; V gene: TRBV4-2; CDR3 protein: ASSHLSGRGDEQY
clone size: -; CDR3 length: 12; V gene: TRBV20-1; CDR3 protein: SASTGTSVNEQF
clone size: -; CDR3 length: 13; V gene: TRBV2; CDR3 protein: ASSNSGLPAYEQY
clone size: -; CDR3 length: 12; V gene: TRBV9; CDR3 protein: ASSVGWSTDTQY
clone size: few; CDR3 length: 10; V gene: TRBV20-1; CDR3 protein: SARANSYEQY
clone size: -; CDR3 length: 14; V gene: TRBV19; CDR3 protein: ASSIGSGSTAGELF
clone size: -; CDR3 length: 12; V gene: TRBV20-1; CDR3 protein: SASDSPSTDTQY
clone size: -; CDR3 length: 12; V gene: TRBV6-1; CDR3 protein: ASSEVRSNNEQF
clone size: -; CDR3 length: 15; V gene: TRBV20-1; CDR3 protein: SASPLAVRMGAGELF
clone size: -; CDR3 length: 14; V gene: TRBV7-9; CDR3 protein: ASSKGLAGGPDTQY
clone size: many; CDR3 length: 10; V gene: TRBV18; CDR3 protein: ASSPGQNEAF
clone size: few; CDR3 length: 13; V gene: TRBV11-2; CDR3 protein: ASSFSLTSTDTQY
clone size: many; CDR3 length: 13; V gene: TRBV13; CDR3 protein: ASSRGTATNEKLF
clone size: -; CDR3 length: 12; V gene: TRBV6-1; CDR3 protein: ASSALGQGYEQF
clone size: many; CDR3 length: 10; V gene: TRBV13; CDR3 protein: ASSFIADTQY
clone size: many; CDR3 length: 15; V gene: TRBV5-1; CDR3 protein: ASSPTTGTVGTYEQY
clone size: many; CDR3 length: 12; V gene: TRBV7-8; CDR3 protein: ASSLGGKDYEQY
clone size: -; CDR3 length: 12; V gene: TRBV19; CDR3 protein: ASSIGGNSYEQY
clone size: once; CDR3 length: 12; V gene: TRBV19; CDR3 protein: ASSSQANTGELF
clone size: -; CDR3 length: 12; V gene: TRBV11-2; CDR3 protein: ASSLLARSDEQF
clone size: few; CDR3 length: 11; V gene: TRBV11-2; CDR3 protein: ASSLQESTGYT
clone size: many; CDR3 length: 11; V gene: TRBV11-2; CDR3 protein: ASSLPEAYEQY
clone size: many; CDR3 length: 11; V gene: TRBV12-3/TRBV12-4; CDR3 protein: ASRSNLWTEAF
clone size: -; CDR3 length: 10; V gene: TRBV12-3/TRBV12-4; CDR3 protein: ASRRNQETQY
clone size: few; CDR3 length: 13; V gene: TRBV20-1; CDR3 protein: SARGNRVMNTEAF
clone size: -; CDR3 length: 13; V gene: TRBV6-1; CDR3 protein: ASSEATAGVYEQY
clone size: many; CDR3 length: 11; V gene: TRBV7-8; CDR3 protein: ASSPRTDYEQY
clone size: -; CDR3 length: 12; V gene: TRBV6-5; CDR3 protein: ASSYSDRVQPQH
clone size: -; CDR3 length: 14; V gene: TRBV11-3; CDR3 protein: ASSSGTRTGDYEQY
clone size: -; CDR3 length: 12; V gene: TRBV2; CDR3 protein: ASSEGDRDYGQY
clone size: few; CDR3 length: 15; V gene: TRBV28; CDR3 protein: ASSLGTGGNSNQPQH
clone size: few; CDR3 length: 14; V gene: TRBV30; CDR3 protein: AWSGGTGDSSYEQY
clone size: few; CDR3 length: 13; V gene: TRBV30; CDR3 protein: AWSVGAYSNQPQH
clone size: -; CDR3 length: 12; V gene: TRBV5-1; CDR3 protein: ASRWDREGSEAF
clone size: few; CDR3 length: 10; V gene: TRBV11-2; CDR3 protein: ASSLAGSKLF